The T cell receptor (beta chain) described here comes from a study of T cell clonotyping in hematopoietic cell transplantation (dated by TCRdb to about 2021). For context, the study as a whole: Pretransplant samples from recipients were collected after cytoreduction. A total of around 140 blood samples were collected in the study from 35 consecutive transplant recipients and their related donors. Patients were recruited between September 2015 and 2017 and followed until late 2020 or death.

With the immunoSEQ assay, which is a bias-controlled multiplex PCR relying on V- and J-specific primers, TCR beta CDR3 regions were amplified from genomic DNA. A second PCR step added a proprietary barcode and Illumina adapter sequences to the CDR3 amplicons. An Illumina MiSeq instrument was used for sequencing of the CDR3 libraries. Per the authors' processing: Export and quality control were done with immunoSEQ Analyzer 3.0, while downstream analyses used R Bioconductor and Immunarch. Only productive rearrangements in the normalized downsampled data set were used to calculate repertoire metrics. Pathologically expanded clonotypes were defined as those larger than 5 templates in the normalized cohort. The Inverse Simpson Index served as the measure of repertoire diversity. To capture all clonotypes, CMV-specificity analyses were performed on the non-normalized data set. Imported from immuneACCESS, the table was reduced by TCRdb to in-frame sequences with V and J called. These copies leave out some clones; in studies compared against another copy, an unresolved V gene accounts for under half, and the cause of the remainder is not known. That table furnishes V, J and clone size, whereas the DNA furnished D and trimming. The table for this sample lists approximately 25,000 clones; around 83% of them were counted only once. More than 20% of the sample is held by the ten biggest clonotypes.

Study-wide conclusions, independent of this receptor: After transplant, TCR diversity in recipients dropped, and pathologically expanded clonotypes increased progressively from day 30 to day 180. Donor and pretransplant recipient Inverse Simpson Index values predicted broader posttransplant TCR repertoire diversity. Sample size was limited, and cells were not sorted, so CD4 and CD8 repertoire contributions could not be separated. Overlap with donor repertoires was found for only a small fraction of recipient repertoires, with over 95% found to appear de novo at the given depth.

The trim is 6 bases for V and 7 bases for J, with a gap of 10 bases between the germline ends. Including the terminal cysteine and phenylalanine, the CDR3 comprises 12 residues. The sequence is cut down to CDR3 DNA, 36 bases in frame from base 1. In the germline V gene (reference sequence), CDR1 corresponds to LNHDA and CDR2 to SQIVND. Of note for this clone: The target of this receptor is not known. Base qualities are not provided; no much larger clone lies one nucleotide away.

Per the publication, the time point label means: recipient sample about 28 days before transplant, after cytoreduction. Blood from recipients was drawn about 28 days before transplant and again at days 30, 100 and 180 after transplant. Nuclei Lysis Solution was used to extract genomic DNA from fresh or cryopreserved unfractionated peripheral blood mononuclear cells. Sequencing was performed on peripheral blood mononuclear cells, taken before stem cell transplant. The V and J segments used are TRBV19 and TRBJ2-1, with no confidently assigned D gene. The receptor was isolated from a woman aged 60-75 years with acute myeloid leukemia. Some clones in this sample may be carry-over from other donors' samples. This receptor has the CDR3 CASSSFGNEQFF. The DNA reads TGTGCCAGTAGCTCCTTTGGGAATGAGCAGTTCTTC.